The TCR beta chain described here comes from a study of cytomegalovirus exposure and HLA in healthy donors. Across the whole study: As an earlier analysis found, about 200 million T cells yielded about 100 million unique TCR beta sequences. Broader study findings: In a later analysis, HLA-associated TCR beta chains were more clonally expanded than equally common others. TCR beta V- and J-gene trimming was later associated with a missense DCLRE1C variant.

PCR amplification relied on 60 Vbeta primers (plus 13 Jbeta primers). Clones were sequenced by immunoSEQ multiplex PCR, and TCRdb holds only the in-frame ones, with some missing. Of 130,000 to 150,000 clones detected, 77% appear once; the ten largest clones hold under 5.5%. Germline V gives CDR1 SGHNT, CDR2 YYREEE (reference sequence). CDR3 length: 16 amino acids. Trimming left V 4 bases short and J 3 bases short, with 20 bases between. Notes on this clone: What it recognizes is unknown.

Donors counted as nominally healthy when sampled, yet unrecorded immune exposures were likely. The sequence was obtained from a woman aged 50 to 60 in good health and CMV-seronegative. The specimen was PBMCs. The genes are TRBV5-4 and TRBJ2-7; weak D call: TRBD2 (7 bases). As DNA, the CDR3 is TGTGCCAGCAGCAACCCGGGGGGACAAATAGACTACGAGCAGTACTTC. Translation gives CASSNPGGQIDYEQYF.